This TCR beta chain was profiled in a study of T cells in Graves' hyperthyroidism and ophthalmopathy. Findings and caveats of the study: Median prediction lead before ophthalmopathy onset was about 6.3 months with the model.

This CDR3 spans 13 amino acids. Per the germline V gene, CDR1 is KGHDR and CDR2 is SFDVKD. V lost 3 bases and J 5 bases, leaving 9 bases between the germline ends. TCR beta CDR3 regions were amplified from RNA transcripts. The TCR CDR3 first-round RT-PCR relied on the HTBI primer set. TCRdb re-called the multiplex PCR reads with MiXCR, one entry per CDR3 protein. The sample consists of approximately 690,000 distinct CDR3 sequences, roughly 20% of them appearing once. Many counts were recorded for this clonotype. Antigen unknown. The sequence derives from a man under 40 with Graves' ophthalmopathy. Input material: blood. The chain joins TRBV24-1 to TRBJ1-1, with D perhaps TRBD1 (5 bases). The CDR3 loop reads CATSDPGKTEAFF. The CDR3 region has the DNA TGTGCCACCAGTGATCCAGGGAAAACTGAAGCTTTCTTT.